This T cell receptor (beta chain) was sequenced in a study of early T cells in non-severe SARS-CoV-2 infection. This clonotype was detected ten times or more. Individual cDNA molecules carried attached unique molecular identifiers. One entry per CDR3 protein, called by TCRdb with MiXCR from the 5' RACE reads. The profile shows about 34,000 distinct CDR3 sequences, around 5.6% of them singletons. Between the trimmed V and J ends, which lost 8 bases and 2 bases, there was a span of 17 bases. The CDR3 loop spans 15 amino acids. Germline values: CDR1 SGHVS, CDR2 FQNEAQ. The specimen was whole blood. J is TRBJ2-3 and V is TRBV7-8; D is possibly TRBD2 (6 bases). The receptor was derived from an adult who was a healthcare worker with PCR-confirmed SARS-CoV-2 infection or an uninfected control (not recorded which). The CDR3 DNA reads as TGTGCCAGCGGAACCGCGGGGATGACCACAGATACGCAGTATTTT. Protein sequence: CASGTAGMTTDTQYF.